This T cell receptor beta chain comes out of a study of CD8+ T cells in alopecia areata. Study-level information: Treated patients swallowed 5 to 10 mg of oral tofacitinib twice daily. Notes on the study in general: In scalp samples, resident alphabeta T cells of normal skin are also sequenced. Mouse data revealed clearer TCR sharing than patient data did, a gap possibly tied to HLA.

This clone has more than one count but fewer than ten. The antigen is unknown. It was cDNA, reverse transcribed from extracted RNA, that served as the sequencing template. Repertoires were generated with immunoSEQ multiplex PCR, while TCRdb's copy carries only in-frame clones and drops some. Here the sample spans 90,000 to 100,000 clones, 40% to 55% being singletons. The receptor was derived from a human donor with alopecia areata. The material sequenced was CD4+ T cells sorted from blood.

CDR3 DNA: TGCGCCAGTCAACTGGCCCCTAGCCCGGAGACCCAGTACTTC. Its protein is CASQLAPSPETQYF. V usage is TRBV5-1 and J usage is TRBJ2-5; D possibly corresponds to TRBD2 (5 bases). CDR3 length: 14 amino acids. Germline lookup yields CDR1 SGHRS and CDR2 YFSETQ. V was trimmed by 8 bases and J by 5 bases, leaving 19 bases between them.